A single sample gave rise to the 5 T cell receptor beta chains below, sequenced in a study of Ad26.COV2.S vaccination and SARS-CoV-2 variants. Treatment: 19 received Ad26.COV2.S at low or high dose, single or two shots; about 5 received placebo; per-sample allocation not given. Specimens were obtained on day 63 following the first vaccine or placebo injection. Assay: immunoSEQ multiplex PCR; the TCRdb copy retains only in-frame clones and omits some. Of roughly 680,000 clones detected, around 92% appear once; the ten largest clones hold approximately 1.5%. Material: peripheral blood, obtained in a trial of Ad26.COV2.S vaccine versus placebo. These receptors all stem from a person aged 18-65 years who received the Ad26.COV2.S COVID-19 vaccine or a placebo.

V gene TRBV18 combines with J gene TRBJ1-4, with TRBD1 as a possible D gene (5 bases). The CDR3 is made up of 13 amino acids. Trimming shortened V by 5 bases and J by 6 bases, and 10 bases separated the two germline ends. Germline V lookup: CDR1 KGHSH, CDR2 LQKENI. The CDR3 coding sequence is TGTGCCAGCTCATCACAGGTGGATGAAAAACTGTTTTTT. It yields the protein CASSSQVDEKLFF. Full variable domain (rest looked up from reference TRBV18 and TRBJ1-4): NAGVMQNPRHLVRRRGQEARLRCSPMKGHSHVYWYRQLPEEGLKFMVYLQKENIIDESGMPKERFSAEFPKEGPSILRIQQVVRGDSAAYFCASSSQVDEKLFFGSGTQLSVL.

V usage is TRBV5-5 and J usage is TRBJ2-2, with D perhaps matching TRBD1 or TRBD2 (5 bases each). CDR3 length: 15 residues. Germline V lookup: CDR1 SGHKS, CDR2 YYEKEE (reference sequence). Trimming removed 1 base at V and 4 bases at J, with 11 bases between. The CDR3 sequence is CASSLRGAGTGELFF. The CDR3 nucleotides are TGTGCCAGCAGCTTGAGAGGGGCCGGCACCGGGGAGCTGTTTTTT.

This rearrangement joins TRBV7-9 to TRBJ1-2, with a tentative D call TRBD1 (5 bases). The CDR3 consists of 13 residues. Germline values: CDR1 SEHNR, CDR2 FQNEAQ (reference sequence). Trimming took 4 bases from V and 8 from J, leaving 14 bases between them. For the CDR3, the DNA is TGTGCCAGCAGCTCAAGTTCTGGGGACGGCTACACCTTC. Its translation is CASSSSSGDGYTF.

This clone was picked up one time. V is TRBV11-2 and J is TRBJ2-3; D unresolved. The length of the CDR3 is 13 residues. Germline V gene data show CDR1 as SGHAT and CDR2 as FQNNGV. V was trimmed by 7 bases and J by 0 bases, leaving 8 bases between them. The CDR3 coding sequence is TGTGCCAGCACAGGTTCTAGCACAGATACGCAGTATTTT. It encodes CASTGSSTDTQYF.

This clone was picked up a small number of times. V usage is TRBV19 and J usage is TRBJ1-2, with a possible D match to TRBD1 (5 bases). Germline CDR1 reads LNHDA; CDR2 reads SQIVND (reference sequence). The CDR3 runs 12 residues. Between the trimmed V and J ends, which lost 5 bases and 10 bases, there was a span of 14 bases. CDR3 region: CASSPRRGYYTF. CDR3 bases: TGTGCCAGTAGTCCCCGGCGGGGGTACTACACCTTC.